A single sample gave rise to the 22 T cell receptor beta chains below, sequenced in a study of radiotherapy plus CTLA-4 blockade in lung cancer (dated by TCRdb to 2016 to 2019). The library was built by means of the immunoSEQ multiplex PCR assay. TCRdb limited this immuneACCESS table to in-frame rearrangements with V and J called. A share of clones is missing; checked studies link under half to unresolved V genes, and the rest is unexplained. Present in this sample are 65,000 to 70,000 clones, less than 80% of which were seen just once. The leading ten clones occupy 8% to 10% of the sample. The sequences come from peripheral blood, collected from a patient treated with radiotherapy plus ipilimumab. These receptor sequences come from a human donor with non-small cell lung cancer who had a complete response to radiotherapy plus ipilimumab.

This clone has more than one count but fewer than ten. The chain recombines TRBV6-6 with TRBJ1-2, with 8 nucleotides matching TRBD1. The CDR3 covers 14 residues. V trimming: 2 bases; J trimming: 3 bases; junction bases outside the gene matches: 2. The germline V gene encodes CDR1 MNHNY and CDR2 SVGAGI (reference sequence). The CDR3, as DNA: TGTGCCAGCAGTTACAACAGGGGGGACTATGGCTACACCTTC. Protein sequence: CASSYNRGDYGYTF.

CDR3 sequence: CASSGGSRVDTQYF. In DNA form, the CDR3 reads TGTGCCAGCAGCGGGGGGTCCCGGGTTGATACGCAGTATTTT. The chain links TRBV5-6 to TRBJ2-3; D possibly corresponds to TRBD2 (6 bases). V was shortened by 4 bases and J by 6 bases, with 15 bases between the two germline ends. Germline V CDR1 and CDR2: SGHDT, YYEEEE. The CDR3 is 14 amino acids.

Comment on this clone: The junction differs from germline at one of its ends, possibly a read error. The chain has TRBV10-3 and TRBJ2-2; 9 bases line up with TRBD1. The CDR3 runs 14 residues. Germline V lookup: CDR1 ENHRY, CDR2 SYGVKD. The CDR3 sequence is CAVRQGGWTGELFF. The CDR3 DNA follows: TGTGCCGTCAGACAGGGGGGTTGGACCGGGGAGCTGTTTTTT.

The chain uses TRBV27 and TRBJ2-2; D gene uncertain. Trimming took 2 bases from V and 5 from J, leaving 9 bases between them. Germline CDR1 is MNHEY and CDR2 is SMNVEV (reference sequence). The CDR3 sequence is 14 residues long. In DNA form, the CDR3 reads TGTGCCAGCAGTTTAAGGTCTCATACCGGGGAGCTGTTTTTT. Protein sequence: CASSLRSHTGELFF.

The chain uses TRBV19 and TRBJ1-3; 7 nucleotides agree with TRBD1. V lost 1 base, J lost 0 bases, and 3 bases stayed unmatched. The CDR3 consists of 16 residues. The germline CDR1 and CDR2 sequences are LNHDA and SQIVND (reference sequence). Here the CDR3 DNA reads TGTGCCAGTAGTATAGCACAGGGGCTCTCTGGAAACACCATATATTTT. The encoded protein is CASSIAQGLSGNTIYF.

The chain has TRBV7-6 and TRBJ2-1; D is unclear. Germline loops: CDR1 SGHVS, CDR2 FNYEAQ. V was trimmed by 5 bases and J by 4 bases, leaving 9 bases between them. The CDR3 has 13 residues. The CDR3 reads CASSPRRYNEQFF. In nucleotides, the CDR3 is TGTGCCAGCAGCCCCAGAAGATACAATGAGCAGTTCTTC.

This clone occurred a few times. The chain carries TRBV25-1 and TRBJ2-1; D is possibly TRBD2 (5 bases). Trimming shortened V by 5 bases and J by 3 bases, and 14 bases separated the two germline ends. The germline gives CDR1 MGHDK, CDR2 SYGVNS. The CDR3 runs 15 residues. The CDR3 reads CASSKSGLLYNEQFF. The DNA for the CDR3 is TGTGCCAGCAGTAAGAGTGGACTGCTCTACAATGAGCAGTTCTTC.

This clone came up once. V and J are TRBV28 and TRBJ2-3, with 7 bases lining up with TRBD1. There are 14 residues in the CDR3. Unmatched junction bases numbered 4, after V lost 6 bases and J lost 1 base. Germline CDR1 reads MDHEN; CDR2 reads SYDVKM. The CDR3 DNA is TGTGCCAGCAGGGCGACAGGGCGCACAGATACGCAGTATTTT. This codes for CASRATGRTDTQYF.

This chain connects TRBV7-2 to TRBJ1-2; 12 bases line up with TRBD1. Trimming at V came to 5 bases and at J to 8 bases, leaving 15 bases not matched to a gene. The germline V gene has CDR1 SGHTA and CDR2 FQGNSA. This CDR3 has 17 amino acids. The CDR3 sequence is CASSPHAGTGGLVGYTF. The CDR3 DNA sequence: TGTGCCAGCAGCCCCCATGCGGGGACAGGGGGCCTAGTAGGCTACACCTTC.

This clone has a handful of counts. CDR3 sequence (DNA): TGCGCCAGCAGCTTCGGCAGGGATGGAAACACCATATATTTT. Translation: CASSFGRDGNTIYF. V and J are TRBV5-1 and TRBJ1-3, with D possibly being TRBD1 (5 bases). Trimming pared 2 bases from V and 3 bases from J, leaving 9 bases between. The germline V gene encodes CDR1 SGHRS and CDR2 YFSETQ. The CDR3 runs 14 residues.

The J gene is TRBJ2-1, the V gene TRBV6-1, with D perhaps being TRBD1 or TRBD2 (5 bases each). The CDR3 length is 16 residues. V shed 4 bases and J shed 0 bases, with 13 bases lying between them. Germline values: CDR1 MNHNS, CDR2 SASEGT. CDR3 nucleotide sequence: TGTGCCAGCAGTGCTGGGTGGGGGAGCTCCTACAATGAGCAGTTCTTC. This codes for CASSAGWGSSYNEQFF.

This clone occurred once. The CDR3 DNA reads as TGTGCCAGCAGCTTAGATGGGACTTTCAATGAGCAGTTCTTC. Protein sequence: CASSLDGTFNEQFF. The V gene is TRBV7-9, the J gene TRBJ2-1; D is perhaps TRBD2 (6 bases). Deletions cut 1 base from V and 6 bases from J, with 10 bases between. The germline V gene encodes CDR1 SEHNR and CDR2 FQNEAQ (reference sequence). The CDR3 is 14 amino acids.

The chain is built from TRBV19 and TRBJ1-5; 11 bases map to TRBD1. This CDR3 contains 15 residues. The germline gives CDR1 LNHDA, CDR2 SQIVND (reference sequence). The trim removed 4 bases at V and 15 bases at J, leaving 14 bases unmatched. CDR3 sequence reads: CASSKSGQGGAVGHF. CDR3 coding DNA: TGTGCCAGTAGTAAATCGGGACAGGGGGGGGCAGTCGGGCATTTT.

V gene TRBV7-9 combines with J gene TRBJ2-3; D is uncertain. This CDR3 contains 14 residues. The germline V and J ends were trimmed by 5 bases and 0 bases, with 9 bases remaining between them. The V gene's germline CDR1 is SEHNR and CDR2 FQNEAQ (reference sequence). In DNA form, the CDR3 reads TGTGCCAGCAGCGTCCTAACTAGCACAGATACGCAGTATTTT. It encodes CASSVLTSTDTQYF.

The J gene is TRBJ2-3, the V gene TRBV30; D call uncertain. V lost 2 bases, J lost 2 bases, and 11 bases lay in between. CDR3 length: 14 residues. CDR1 and CDR2 (germline): GTSNPN, SVGIG (reference sequence). The CDR3 nucleotides are TGTGCCTGGAGTAAAGGCTCGGACACAGATACGCAGTATTTT. It is translated as CAWSKGSDTDTQYF.

The rearrangement joins TRBV29-1 to TRBJ1-2, with a possible D match to TRBD1 (5 bases). Trimming took off 5 bases at V and 6 bases at J, with 10 bases between the two ends. The CDR3 is 11 residues long. Per the germline V gene, CDR1 is SQVTM and CDR2 is ANQGSEA. CDR3 amino acids: CSVFQGDGYTF. The CDR3 DNA sequence: TGCAGCGTTTTTCAGGGTGATGGCTACACCTTC.

The gene calls are TRBV30 and TRBJ2-7; D may be TRBD2 (5 bases). The CDR3 has 13 residues. V lost 0 bases to trimming and J lost 3 bases, with 9 bases between them. Germline V gives CDR1 GTSNPN, CDR2 SVGIG (reference sequence). CDR3 protein: CAWSVPGVYEQYF. CDR3 nucleotide sequence: TGTGCCTGGAGTGTACCCGGGGTCTACGAGCAGTACTTC.

This clone was seen a few times. J is TRBJ1-2 and V is TRBV7-2; D gene ambiguous. CDR1 and CDR2 (germline): SGHTA, FQGNSA. V was clipped by 5 bases and J by 5 bases, with 12 bases between them. This CDR3 is built from 13 residues. DNA for the CDR3: TGTGCCAGCAGCCTAGAAACGGGATATGGCTACACCTTC. Amino acids: CASSLETGYGYTF.

This chain connects TRBV27 to TRBJ2-6; a weak D match, TRBD1 (5 bases). Germline loops: CDR1 MNHEY, CDR2 SMNVEV (reference sequence). The CDR3 sequence is 16 residues long. The germline V and J ends were trimmed by 2 bases and 2 bases, with 10 bases remaining between them. Written as DNA, the CDR3 is TGTGCCAGCAGTTTAGTGGGCAGGGCTGGGGCCAACGTCCTGACTTTC. This codes for CASSLVGRAGANVLTF.

This chain uses TRBV4-3 with TRBJ2-7; D may match TRBD1 or TRBD2 (5 bases each). The CDR3 has 14 amino acids. Germline V gene lookup returns CDR1 LGHNA and CDR2 YSLEER. Trimming removed 0 bases at V and 6 bases at J, with 12 bases between. This CDR3 is CASSQDWSGSEQYF. In DNA, the CDR3 is TGCGCCAGCAGCCAAGATTGGTCAGGGAGCGAGCAGTACTTC.

This chain uses TRBV5-1 with TRBJ1-1; D gene uncertain. The CDR3 contains 16 residues. The V end was cut by 0 bases, the J end by 4 bases, with 16 bases between. The germline gives CDR1 SGHRS, CDR2 YFSETQ. The CDR3 sequence is CASSLGPIGLGTEAFF. The DNA of the CDR3 is TGCGCCAGCAGCTTGGGCCCCATAGGACTTGGCACTGAAGCTTTCTTT.

The chain recombines TRBV7-9 with TRBJ2-5, with D unresolved. The germline V gene has CDR1 SEHNR and CDR2 FQNEAQ (reference sequence). V was cut by 0 bases and J by 4 bases, with 6 bases left in between. This CDR3 is built from 13 residues. The CDR3 spells CASSLAQGETQYF. DNA of the CDR3: TGTGCCAGCAGCTTAGCGCAAGGAGAGACCCAGTACTTC.